The rows below give T cell receptor beta chains drawn from one sample of a study of T cell repertoires in cytomegalovirus infection. TCRdb analysed the reads with MiXCR anew, one entry per CDR3 protein. This sample carries about 440,000 distinct CDR3 sequences, around 32% of them seen once, and the ten largest clones take roughly an eighth. Sequenced sample: PBMCs. These receptors were obtained from a human donor in good health (CMV status not recorded). Some clones in this sample may be carry-over from other donors' samples. The CDR3 runs from the conserved cysteine through the conserved F or W. The D gene is left open where the match is weak. Clone size is given for some rows only: seen once, a few or many times, or a class if the clone is expanded.

D	size	V	J	DNA	CDR3
.	.	TRBV11-2	TRBJ2-5	TGTGCCAGCAGCTTGAGCCTTGGGCTCGAGACCCAGTACTTC	CASSLSLGLETQYF
.	.	TRBV12-3/TRBV12-4	TRBJ2-1	TGTGCCAGCAGTATTGGGGTTGGTGAGCAGTTCTTC	CASSIGVGEQFF
.	.	TRBV28	TRBJ1-4	TGTGCCGTTGGGGCAGGGAATGAAAAACTGTTTTTT	CAVGAGNEKLFF
.	.	TRBV5-6	TRBJ2-7	TGTGCCAGCAGCCCCGGGCCCATCTACGAGCAGTACTTC	CASSPGPIYEQYF
TRBD1	few	TRBV4-2	TRBJ1-5	TGTGCCAGCAGCCAAGAACCGGGACAGGGACGTTTTAGCAATCAGCCCCAGCATTTT	CASSQEPGQGRFSNQPQHF
.	.	TRBV20-1	TRBJ2-1	TGCAGTTCTCACCGGGAAGCCTCCTACAATGAGCAGTTCTTC	CSSHREASYNEQFF
TRBD1	few	TRBV12-3/TRBV12-4	TRBJ1-4	TGTGCCAGCAAGACCGGGACAGGGAGCGAAAAACTGTTTTTT	CASKTGTGSEKLFF
.	few	TRBV28	TRBJ2-5	TGTGCCAGCAGTTTATATCGGGGGACTTCCCAAGAGACCCAGTACTTC	CASSLYRGTSQETQYF
.	many	TRBV7-8	TRBJ2-7	TGTGCCAGCAGCTTAGAAAGGGTACCCGAGCAGTACTTC	CASSLERVPEQYF
.	few	TRBV7-2	TRBJ1-2	TGTGCCAGCAGCTTGGACAGTTACTATGGCTACACCTTC	CASSLDSYYGYTF
.	few	TRBV7-7	TRBJ2-2	TGTGCCAGCAGCTTAGAAGGGGAAACCGGGGAGCTGTTTTTT	CASSLEGETGELFF
.	.	TRBV20-1	TRBJ2-5	TGCAGTGCTAGAGATAGGGACTTTCAAGAGACCCAGTACTTC	CSARDRDFQETQYF
TRBD2	.	TRBV4-1	TRBJ2-7	TGCGCCAGCAGCCGGGGGGGGGTGACTGGCGACGAGCAGTACTTC	CASSRGGVTGDEQYF
.	few	TRBV11-2	TRBJ1-6	TGTGCCAGCAGACACGGGACTAATTCACCCCTCCACTTT	CASRHGTNSPLHF
TRBD2	few	TRBV12-3/TRBV12-4	TRBJ2-4	TGTGCCAGCAGTCCAAGCGGGACCAAAAACATTCAGTACTTC	CASSPSGTKNIQYF
.	few	TRBV27	TRBJ1-1	TGTGCCAGCAGTTTAGTCGGGGGACGGGAAGCTTTCTTT	CASSLVGGREAFF
.	many	TRBV4-2	TRBJ2-1	TGTGCCAGCAGCCCGGGGGGAGGGGGTAATGGTGAGCAGTTCTTC	CASSPGGGGNGEQFF
TRBD2	few	TRBV5-4	TRBJ2-1	TGTGCCAGCAGCTTGGGGCGGGGGGGGAGGTTGTCCGATGAGCAGTTCTTC	CASSLGRGGRLSDEQFF
TRBD1	.	TRBV4-1	TRBJ2-1	TGCGCCAGCAGCTCCTGGACAGGGGGGAGGGACAATGAGCAGTTCTTC	CASSSWTGGRDNEQFF
.	.	TRBV29-1	TRBJ1-2	TGCAGCGTTGAAGATCGGGCCGATAACTATGGCTACACCTTC	CSVEDRADNYGYTF
.	few	TRBV11-2	TRBJ2-5	TGTGCCAGCACCCCCGTGGGGGGCGGTCCCCAAGAGACCCAGTACTTC	CASTPVGGGPQETQYF
.	.	TRBV4-3	TRBJ2-2	TGCGCCAGCAGCTTCCAGGCCGGGGAGCTGTTTTTT	CASSFQAGELFF
.	few	TRBV19	TRBJ2-6	TGTGCCAGTAGTATTGTGGGGGCTGGGGCCAACGTCCTGACTTTC	CASSIVGAGANVLTF
TRBD2	.	TRBV7-8	TRBJ2-5	TGTGCCAGCAGTCCCGGGGGAATCGGGGGGCAAGAGACCCAGTACTTC	CASSPGGIGGQETQYF
.	.	TRBV19	TRBJ2-6	TGTGCCAGTAGTATGATTTCCATTGCCCACTCTGGGGCCAACGTCCTGACTTTC	CASSMISIAHSGANVLTF
TRBD2	many	TRBV7-2	TRBJ2-1	TGTGCCAGCAGCTTGAGGGGGGGGCGTCCGTCGACTAGCGTTACTGAGCAGTTCTTC	CASSLRGGRPSTSVTEQFF
.	few	TRBV6-4	TRBJ2-3	TGTGCCAGCAGTGACGACAGGAAATCAGATACGCAGTATTTT	CASSDDRKSDTQYF
TRBD1	.	TRBV20-1	TRBJ1-2	TGCAGTGCTAGAGATCTCGACAGGGAGGACTATGGCTACACCTTC	CSARDLDREDYGYTF
.	.	TRBV19	TRBJ2-1	TGTGCCAGTAGTATTGTGGGGTTGAATGAGCAGTTCTTC	CASSIVGLNEQFF
.	many	TRBV6-1	TRBJ1-5	TGTGCCAGCAGGTTGGGGCAGGGCCCGAATCAGCCCCAGCATTTT	CASRLGQGPNQPQHF
TRBD1	.	TRBV20-1	TRBJ2-3	TGCAGTGCTAGAGGTTTAGGGACAGGGGGTATGAATACGCAGTATTTT	CSARGLGTGGMNTQYF
.	many	TRBV12-3/TRBV12-4	TRBJ1-2	TGTGCCAGCAGTTTTCGGGGCAACTATGGCTACACCTTC	CASSFRGNYGYTF
.	.	TRBV19	TRBJ1-5	TGTGCCAGTAGTATAGATCTTGGGAGAATTAGGAATCAGCCCCAGCATTTT	CASSIDLGRIRNQPQHF
.	.	TRBV19	TRBJ2-4	TGTGCCAGTACCGCGGTATCGGCCAAAAACATTCAGTACTTC	CASTAVSAKNIQYF
.	many	TRBV7-6	TRBJ1-1	TGTGCCAGCAGCCCCCGCCTCCGGGGAGTCACTGAAGCTTTCTTT	CASSPRLRGVTEAFF
.	few	TRBV10-3	TRBJ2-5	TGTGCCATCAGCCGGACTACCACCGAGACCCAGTACTTC	CAISRTTTETQYF
.	.	TRBV10-2	TRBJ1-1	TGCGCCAGCAGTGATTACAGCAACACTGAAGCTTTCTTT	CASSDYSNTEAFF